This TCR beta chain was obtained from a study of OX40 agonist ivuxolimab in advanced cancers. The method was immunoSEQ multiplex PCR; TCRdb's version includes in-frame clones alone and lacks a portion of them. The sample yields 40,000 to 50,000 clones, 90% to 95% seen once. CDR3 length equals 14 residues. V gave up 4 bases and J gave up 3 bases, with 10 bases separating them. Germline CDR1 is MGHRA and CDR2 is YSYEKL. The chain carries TRBV4-1 and TRBJ2-1; D remains ambiguous. The TCR comes from an adult with an advanced solid tumor such as melanoma, head and neck, liver or kidney cancer. The sample consisted of CD4+ or CD8+ T cells sorted from blood, taken in a trial of the OX40 agonist ivuxolimab. The CDR3 bases are TGCGCCAGCAGCCCTACCAAGGGCTACAATGAGCAGTTCTTC. As protein: CASSPTKGYNEQFF.